This TCR beta chain originates from a study of PD-L1 blockade in urothelial cancer. Sampling of each patient yielded between 1 and 8 specimens, collected pretreatment and on-treatment. Trimming removed 6 bases at V and 4 bases at J, with 13 bases between. CDR1 is WNHNN and CDR2 is SYGVQD in the germline V gene (reference sequence). The CDR3 loop spans 14 amino acids. Generated by immunoSEQ multiplex PCR, the TCRdb table keeps only in-frame clones and is missing some. The table has about 70,000 clones, around 84% seen once. The clonotype was recovered from a man aged 65 to 85 with urothelial cancer. The gene calls are TRBV10-1 and TRBJ2-1, with a tentative D call TRBD1 (6 bases). The input for sequencing was PBMCs, taken around atezolizumab (anti-PD-L1) treatment. The CDR3 DNA sequence: TGCGCCAGCAGACTAGGGCAGGGGTACAATGAGCAGTTCTTC. Encoded protein: CASRLGQGYNEQFF.